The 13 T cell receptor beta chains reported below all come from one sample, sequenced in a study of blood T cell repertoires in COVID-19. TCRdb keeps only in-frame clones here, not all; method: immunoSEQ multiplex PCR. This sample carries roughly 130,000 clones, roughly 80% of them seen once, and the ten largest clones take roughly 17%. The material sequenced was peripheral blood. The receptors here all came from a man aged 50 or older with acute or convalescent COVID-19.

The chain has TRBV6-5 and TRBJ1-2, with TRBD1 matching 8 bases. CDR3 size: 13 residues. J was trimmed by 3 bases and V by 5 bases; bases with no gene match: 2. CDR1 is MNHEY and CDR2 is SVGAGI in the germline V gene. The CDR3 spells CASSKDRDYGYTF. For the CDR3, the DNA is TGTGCCAGCAGTAAGGACAGGGACTATGGCTACACCTTC.

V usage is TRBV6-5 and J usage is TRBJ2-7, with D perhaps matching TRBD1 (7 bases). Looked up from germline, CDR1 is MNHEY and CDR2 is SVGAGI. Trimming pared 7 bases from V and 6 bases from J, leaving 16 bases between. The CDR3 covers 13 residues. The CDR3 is CASTRQGGGEQYF. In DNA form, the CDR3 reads TGTGCCAGCACCCGACAGGGAGGCGGCGAGCAGTACTTC.

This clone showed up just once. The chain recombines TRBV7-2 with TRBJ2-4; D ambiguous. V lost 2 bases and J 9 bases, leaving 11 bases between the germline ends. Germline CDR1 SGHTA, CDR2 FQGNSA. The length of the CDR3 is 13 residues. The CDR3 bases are TGTGCCAGCAGCTTAATTGCAGGTGGCATTCAGTACTTC. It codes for CASSLIAGGIQYF.

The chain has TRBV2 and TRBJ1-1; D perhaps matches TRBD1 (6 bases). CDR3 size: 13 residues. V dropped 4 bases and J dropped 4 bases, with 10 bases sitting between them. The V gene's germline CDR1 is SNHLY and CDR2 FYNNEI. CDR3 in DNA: TGTGCCAGCAGTGTCGGGGGGGCCACTGAAGCTTTCTTT. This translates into CASSVGGATEAFF.

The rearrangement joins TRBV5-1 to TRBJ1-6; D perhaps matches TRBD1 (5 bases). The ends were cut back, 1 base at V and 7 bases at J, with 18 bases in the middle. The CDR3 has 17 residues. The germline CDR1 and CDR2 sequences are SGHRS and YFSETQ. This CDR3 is CASSLTAGGDPNSPLHF. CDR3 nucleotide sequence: TGCGCCAGCAGCTTGACGGCGGGGGGGGACCCAAATTCACCCCTCCACTTT.

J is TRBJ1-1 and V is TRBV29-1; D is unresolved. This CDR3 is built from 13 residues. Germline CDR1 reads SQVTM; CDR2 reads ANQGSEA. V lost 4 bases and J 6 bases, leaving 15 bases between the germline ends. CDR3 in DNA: TGCAGCGTTGGCGGGGAATCGTATTCTGAAGCTTTCTTT. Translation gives CSVGGESYSEAFF.

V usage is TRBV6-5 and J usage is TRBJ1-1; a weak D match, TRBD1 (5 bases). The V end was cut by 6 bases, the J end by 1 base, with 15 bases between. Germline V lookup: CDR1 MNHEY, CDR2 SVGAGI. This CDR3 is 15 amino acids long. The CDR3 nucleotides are TGTGCCAGCAGATACCGGACATTGCAGAACACTGAAGCTTTCTTT. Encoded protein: CASRYRTLQNTEAFF.

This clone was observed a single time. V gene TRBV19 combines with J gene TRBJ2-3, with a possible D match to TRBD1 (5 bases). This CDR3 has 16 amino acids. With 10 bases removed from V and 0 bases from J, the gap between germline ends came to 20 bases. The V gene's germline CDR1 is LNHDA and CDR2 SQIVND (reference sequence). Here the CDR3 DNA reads TGTGCCACCCATCGTAGGGGATTGGGGAGCACAGATACGCAGTATTTT. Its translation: CATHRRGLGSTDTQYF.

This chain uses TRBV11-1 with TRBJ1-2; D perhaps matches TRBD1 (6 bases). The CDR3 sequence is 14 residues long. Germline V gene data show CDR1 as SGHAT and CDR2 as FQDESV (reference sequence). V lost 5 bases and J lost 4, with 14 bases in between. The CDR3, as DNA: TGTGCCAGCAGCGAAAACAGGGTTGGCTATGGCTACACCTTC. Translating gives CASSENRVGYGYTF.

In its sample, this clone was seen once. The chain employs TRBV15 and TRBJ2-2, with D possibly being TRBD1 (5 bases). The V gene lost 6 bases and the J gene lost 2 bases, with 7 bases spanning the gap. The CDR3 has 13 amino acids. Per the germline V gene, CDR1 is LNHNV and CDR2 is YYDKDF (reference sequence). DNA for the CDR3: TGTGCCACCAGGCAGGGAAACACCGGGGAGCTGTTTTTT. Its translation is CATRQGNTGELFF.

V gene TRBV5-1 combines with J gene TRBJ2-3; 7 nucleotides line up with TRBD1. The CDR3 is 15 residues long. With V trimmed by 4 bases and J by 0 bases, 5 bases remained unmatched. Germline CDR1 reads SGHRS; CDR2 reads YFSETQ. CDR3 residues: CASSLGTVSTDTQYF. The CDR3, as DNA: TGCGCCAGCAGCCTGGGGACAGTCAGCACAGATACGCAGTATTTT.

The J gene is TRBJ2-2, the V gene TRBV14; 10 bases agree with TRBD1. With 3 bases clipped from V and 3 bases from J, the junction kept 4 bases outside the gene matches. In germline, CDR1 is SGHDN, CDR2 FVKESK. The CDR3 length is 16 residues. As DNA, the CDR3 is TGTGCCAGCAGCCATCGACAGGGGGCGCACACCGGGGAGCTGTTTTTT. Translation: CASSHRQGAHTGELFF.

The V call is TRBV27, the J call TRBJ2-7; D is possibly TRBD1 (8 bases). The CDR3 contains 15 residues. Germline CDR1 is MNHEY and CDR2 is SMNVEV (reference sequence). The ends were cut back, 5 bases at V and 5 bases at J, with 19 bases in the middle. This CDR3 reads CASSAGETGVNEQYF. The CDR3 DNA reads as TGTGCCAGCAGTGCGGGGGAGACAGGGGTGAACGAGCAGTACTTC.